The present entry profiles one TCR beta chain with its context. This CDR3 comprises 15 residues. Germline loops: CDR1 SNHLY, CDR2 FYNNEI. With 6 bases removed from V and 4 bases from J, the gap between germline ends came to 15 bases. This record belongs to a study of blood T cell repertoires in COVID-19. Study-level information: In each case, the material was cDNA or gDNA derived from T cells, B-cell-depleted T cells, or PBMCs.

Sequenced by immunoSEQ multiplex PCR; TCRdb stores in-frame clones only, minus some. Of a few hundred thousand clones listed, around 92% were seen once; the top ten hold nearly 6.5%. The sequence was collected from a man aged 18 to 29 who had recovered from COVID-19. The sequenced sample was peripheral blood. The rearrangement joins TRBV2 to TRBJ1-4; D is perhaps TRBD1 (5 bases). For the CDR3, the DNA is TGTGCCAGCAGGGCAACAGGCACCTTTAATGAAAAACTGTTTTTT. Its translation: CASRATGTFNEKLFF.